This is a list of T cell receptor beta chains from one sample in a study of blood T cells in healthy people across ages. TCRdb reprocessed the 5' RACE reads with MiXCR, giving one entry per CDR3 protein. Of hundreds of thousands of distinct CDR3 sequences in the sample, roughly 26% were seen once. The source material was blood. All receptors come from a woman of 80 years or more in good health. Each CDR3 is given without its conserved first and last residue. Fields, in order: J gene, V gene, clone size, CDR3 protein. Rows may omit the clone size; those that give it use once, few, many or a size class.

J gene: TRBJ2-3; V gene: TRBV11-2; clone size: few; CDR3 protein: ASSPGTSGGSRDTQY
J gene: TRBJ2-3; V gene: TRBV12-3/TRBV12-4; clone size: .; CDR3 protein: AWERLNWRGNLTDTQY
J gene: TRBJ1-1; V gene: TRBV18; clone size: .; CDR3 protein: ASSPLGGSENTEAF
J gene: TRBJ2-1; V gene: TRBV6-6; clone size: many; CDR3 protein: ASRQGLAGGYNEQF
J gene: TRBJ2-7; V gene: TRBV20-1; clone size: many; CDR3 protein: SARDLTSSGGEVYEQY
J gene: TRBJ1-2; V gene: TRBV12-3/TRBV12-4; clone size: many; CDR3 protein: ASSLFRVQSIGYT
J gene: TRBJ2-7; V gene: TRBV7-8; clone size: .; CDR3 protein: ASSFRPSSNEQY
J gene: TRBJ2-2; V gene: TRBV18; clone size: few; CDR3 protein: ASSPGRNTGELF
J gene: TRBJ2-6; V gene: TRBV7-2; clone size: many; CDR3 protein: ASSLDVRISGANVLT
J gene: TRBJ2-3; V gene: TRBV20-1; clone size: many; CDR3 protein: SARDAGDTDTQY
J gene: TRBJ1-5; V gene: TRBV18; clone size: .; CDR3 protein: ASLPQEGNQLQH
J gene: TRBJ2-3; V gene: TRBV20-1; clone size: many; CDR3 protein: SAPISSTDTQY
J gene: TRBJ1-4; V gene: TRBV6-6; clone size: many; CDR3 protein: ASSNPGQGEKLF
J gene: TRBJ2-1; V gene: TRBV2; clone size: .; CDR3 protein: ASSDQTSGGYNEQF
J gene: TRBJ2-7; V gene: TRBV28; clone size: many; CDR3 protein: ASSPSSGTQSEQY
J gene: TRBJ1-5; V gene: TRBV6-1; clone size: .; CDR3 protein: ASSPVPEEPQH
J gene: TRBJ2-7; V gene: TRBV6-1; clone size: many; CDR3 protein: ASSGQAAYEQY
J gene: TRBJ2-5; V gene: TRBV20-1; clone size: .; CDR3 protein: SAREPMRLAEEETQY
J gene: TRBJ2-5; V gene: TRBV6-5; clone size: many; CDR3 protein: ASSYKFGGGLQETQY
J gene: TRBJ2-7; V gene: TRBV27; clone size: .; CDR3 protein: ASIVKPGQANYEQY
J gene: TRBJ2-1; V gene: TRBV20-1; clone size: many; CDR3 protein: SASRGLAGFNEQF
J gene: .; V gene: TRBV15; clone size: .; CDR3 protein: ATSGDRGGNQPQY
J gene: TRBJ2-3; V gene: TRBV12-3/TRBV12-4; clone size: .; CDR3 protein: VSRQTGRTDTQY
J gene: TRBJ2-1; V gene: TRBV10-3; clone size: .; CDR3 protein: AISESAGGPGFEQF
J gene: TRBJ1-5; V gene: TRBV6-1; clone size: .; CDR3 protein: ASSSRGTGRQGTQH
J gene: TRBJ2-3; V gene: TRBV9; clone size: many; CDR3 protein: ASSVVTGGSTDTQY